The rows below give T cell receptor beta chains drawn from one sample of a study of blood T cell repertoires in COVID-19. TCRdb's copy holds only in-frame clones and misses some; the assay was immunoSEQ multiplex PCR. The profile shows about 150,000 clones, around 85% of them singletons. The sequenced sample was peripheral blood. The receptors stem from a woman between 55 and 75 years old with acute or convalescent COVID-19. Each CDR3 is given with its conserved first and last residue. The order of the fields is clone size, D gene, J gene, V gene, CDR3 protein, CDR3 DNA. The D gene is left open where the match is weak. Only some rows state a clone size, as once, few, many or a class for expanded clones.

.,.,TRBJ2-5,TRBV6-1,CASSEGPWSQETQYF,TGTGCCAGCAGTGAAGGCCCGTGGAGCCAAGAGACCCAGTACTTC
.,.,TRBJ1-5,TRBV30,CAWSVQMGNQPQHF,TGTGCCTGGAGTGTACAGATGGGCAATCAGCCCCAGCATTTT
.,TRBD2,TRBJ2-5,TRBV7-6,CASSLPFSTSGGQETQYF,TGTGCCAGCAGCCTACCCTTCTCGACTAGCGGGGGACAAGAGACCCAGTACTTC
.,.,TRBJ1-5,TRBV2,CASSDVGGSNQPQHF,TGTGCCAGCAGTGACGTGGGCGGGAGCAATCAGCCCCAGCATTTT
.,.,TRBJ2-1,TRBV6-5,CASGGQGYLEQFF,TGTGCCTCCGGGGGGCAGGGATATTTGGAGCAGTTCTTC
once,.,TRBJ1-2,TRBV7-2,CASSLADGGYGYTF,TGTGCCAGCAGCTTGGCCGACGGGGGCTATGGCTACACCTTC
.,TRBD1,TRBJ1-5,TRBV30,CAWSFSTGGHQPQHF,TGTGCCTGGAGTTTTTCGACAGGGGGACATCAGCCCCAGCATTTT
once,.,TRBJ1-3,TRBV9,CASSVGGFGNTIYF,TGTGCCAGCAGCGTAGGAGGGTTTGGAAACACCATATATTTT
.,.,TRBJ2-1,TRBV19,CASSIGGPSYNEQFF,TGTGCCAGTAGTATAGGTGGGCCATCCTACAATGAGCAGTTCTTC
few,.,TRBJ2-4,TRBV11-2,CASSSLAKNIQYF,TGTGCCAGCAGCTCTTTAGCCAAAAACATTCAGTACTTC
.,.,TRBJ1-6,TRBV7-6,CASSRTRGSPLHF,TGTGCCAGCAGCCGGACAAGGGGTTCACCCCTCCACTTT
.,TRBD1,TRBJ1-2,TRBV2,CAKSGQADGYTF,TGTGCCAAATCGGGACAGGCTGATGGCTACACCTTC
few,.,TRBJ1-2,TRBV30,CAWSVSRRYTF,TGTGCCTGGAGTGTTAGTCGGAGATACACCTTC
.,.,TRBJ1-5,TRBV6-5,CASSYSAAGGNQPQHF,TGTGCCAGCAGTTACTCAGCGGCTGGGGGCAATCAGCCCCAGCATTTT
.,.,TRBJ1-1,TRBV7-9,CASSSRLGSGTEAFF,TGTGCCAGCAGTTCTCGGCTGGGTTCGGGCACTGAAGCTTTCTTT
many,.,TRBJ2-2,TRBV9,CASSVGGNTGELFF,TGTGCCAGCAGCGTAGGAGGGAACACCGGGGAGCTGTTTTTT
.,TRBD2,TRBJ2-5,TRBV19,CASSIGLAGGQETQYF,TGTGCCAGTAGTATCGGGCTAGCGGGGGGACAAGAGACCCAGTACTTC
.,.,TRBJ2-1,TRBV12-3/TRBV12-4,CASSSINEQFF,TGTGCCAGCAGTTCAATCAATGAGCAGTTCTTC
.,.,TRBJ2-5,TRBV7-6,CASSLERGQTQYF,TGTGCCAGCAGCTTAGAAAGGGGCCAGACCCAGTACTTC
few,.,TRBJ1-5,TRBV12-3/TRBV12-4,CASALGEDQPQHF,TGTGCCAGCGCTTTAGGGGAGGATCAGCCCCAGCATTTT
.,.,TRBJ1-1,TRBV4-1,CASSQATAMNTEAFF,TGCGCCAGCAGCCAAGCGACAGCTATGAACACTGAAGCTTTCTTT
once,.,TRBJ1-3,TRBV19,CAARQTSGNTIYF,TGTGCAGCTAGACAGACCTCTGGAAACACCATATATTTT
.,.,TRBJ2-5,TRBV5-1,CASSPDRSQETQYF,TGCGCCAGCAGTCCGGACAGATCTCAAGAGACCCAGTACTTC
.,.,TRBJ1-2,TRBV5-1,CASSLGQGFYGYTF,TGCGCCAGCAGCTTGGGGCAGGGGTTTTATGGCTACACCTTC
.,TRBD1,TRBJ1-1,TRBV6-5,CASSLTGGTEAFF,TGTGCCAGCAGCCTCACAGGGGGCACTGAAGCTTTCTTT
.,TRBD2,TRBJ2-3,TRBV3-1/TRBV3-2,CASRTSSGGLDTQYF,TGTGCCAGCAGAACTTCTAGCGGGGGGCTGGATACGCAGTATTTT
once,TRBD1,TRBJ2-5,TRBV27,CASRPGQGAWTQYF,TGTGCCAGCAGGCCGGGACAGGGTGCATGGACCCAGTACTTC
.,TRBD1,TRBJ2-7,TRBV19,CASSIVPGGREQYF,TGTGCCAGTAGTATTGTTCCAGGGGGACGAGAGCAGTACTTC
.,TRBD1,TRBJ2-7,TRBV27,CASSLLMWDSGPYEQYF,TGTGCCAGCAGTTTACTAATGTGGGACAGCGGACCCTACGAGCAGTACTTC
.,.,TRBJ2-2,TRBV10-3,CAISSGQTNTGELFF,TGTGCCATCAGTTCGGGACAAACCAACACCGGGGAGCTGTTTTTT
.,TRBD1,TRBJ2-7,TRBV27,CASSFVQGAREQYF,TGTGCCAGCAGTTTTGTACAGGGGGCGCGCGAGCAGTACTTC
few,TRBD2,TRBJ2-7,TRBV18,CASSPQLAGTQYEQYF,TGTGCCAGCTCACCACAACTAGCGGGGACTCAATACGAGCAGTACTTC
.,.,TRBJ1-5,TRBV10-2,CASSENTYQPQHF,TGCGCCAGCAGTGAAAACACCTATCAGCCCCAGCATTTT
few,.,TRBJ2-2,TRBV24-1,CATSDYGTRSGELFF,TGTGCCACCAGTGACTACGGGACTCGTAGCGGGGAGCTGTTTTTT
once,.,TRBJ1-6,TRBV19,CASSIKGGVQNSPLHF,TGTGCCAGTAGTATCAAAGGAGGAGTCCAAAATTCACCCCTCCACTTT
few,TRBD2,TRBJ2-2,TRBV13,CASSLGRGGLAGTTGELFF,TGTGCCAGCAGCTTAGGCCGGGGAGGGCTAGCGGGGACCACCGGGGAGCTGTTTTTT
.,.,TRBJ2-1,TRBV5-1,CASSLQTASYNEQFF,TGCGCCAGCAGCTTGCAGACAGCCTCCTACAATGAGCAGTTCTTC
few,TRBD1,TRBJ1-2,TRBV3-1/TRBV3-2,CASSPDRGYGYTF,TGTGCCAGCAGCCCGGACAGGGGCTATGGCTACACCTTC
.,.,TRBJ2-5,TRBV18,CASSPPGSQETQYF,TGTGCCAGCTCACCACCGGGCAGTCAAGAGACCCAGTACTTC
.,.,TRBJ1-6,TRBV30,CASAGQSSYNSPLHF,TGTGCCTCCGCCGGACAGAGCTCCTATAATTCACCCCTCCACTTT
.,.,TRBJ1-3,TRBV7-2,CASSLGQVSSGNTIYF,TGTGCCAGCAGCTTAGGACAGGTCAGCTCTGGAAACACCATATATTTT
.,TRBD2,TRBJ2-5,TRBV5-1,CASSVEPGLGRQYF,TGCGCCAGCTCCGTCGAACCGGGACTAGGGCGCCAGTACTTC
.,TRBD2,TRBJ2-1,TRBV10-1,CASSESTGTINEQFF,TGCGCCAGCAGTGAATCTACCGGGACTATCAATGAGCAGTTCTTC
once,.,TRBJ1-1,TRBV5-6,CASSLAVNTEAFF,TGTGCCAGCAGCTTGGCGGTGAACACTGAAGCTTTCTTT
.,.,TRBJ1-2,TRBV2,CASLYPRGQNYGYTF,TGTGCCAGCCTTTACCCTCGAGGGCAGAACTATGGCTACACCTTC
.,.,TRBJ1-2,TRBV6-1,CASSEAWGADGYTF,TGTGCCAGCAGTGAAGCCTGGGGCGCGGATGGCTACACCTTC
once,.,TRBJ1-5,TRBV19,CASTPLQGWQPQHF,TGTGCCAGTACTCCTCTCCAGGGATGGCAGCCCCAGCATTTT
.,TRBD2,TRBJ2-3,TRBV7-9,CASSYDGGGAGDTQYF,TGTGCCAGCAGCTATGACGGCGGGGGGGCCGGAGATACGCAGTATTTT
.,.,TRBJ2-7,TRBV2,CASNGRGYEQYF,TGTGCCAGCAACGGACGGGGATACGAGCAGTACTTC